This T cell receptor (beta chain) was recorded in a study of blood T cell repertoires in COVID-19. Study summary: PBMCs, B-cell-depleted T cells, or T cells provided the cDNA or gDNA that made up the material.

Per the authors' pipeline: Amplification from reference gene primers served as the basis for estimated nucleated cell counts. The assay was immunoSEQ multiplex PCR, and TCRdb's table has in-frame clones only and misses some. The DNA gave D and trimming, while V, J and clone size come from that table. The top ten hold 6% to 8% of the sample, which has a few hundred thousand clones, 90% seen once. Germline V gene data show CDR1 as SGHVS and CDR2 as FNYEAQ. V was pared by 4 bases and J by 2 bases, with 7 bases of the junction left unmatched. The CDR3 is 16 residues long. Enrolment of Seattle patients took place during active infection, and they were followed longitudinally.

What was sequenced was peripheral blood. The chain joins TRBV7-6 to TRBJ2-2; 7 positions agree with TRBD1. This TCR was sampled from a woman between 50 and 59 years old with COVID-19, enrolled during active disease. The CDR3, as DNA: TGTGCCAGCAGCTCCAGGACAGGTTCAAACACCGGGGAGCTGTTTTTT. Amino acid sequence: CASSSRTGSNTGELFF. The full variable domain, with the rest looked up from reference TRBV7-6 and TRBJ2-2, is GAGVSQSPRYKVTKRGQDVALRCDPISGHVSLYWYRQALGQGPEFLTYFNYEAQQDKSGLPNDRFSAERPEGSISTLTIQRTEQRDSAMYRCASSSRTGSNTGELFFGEGSRLTVL.